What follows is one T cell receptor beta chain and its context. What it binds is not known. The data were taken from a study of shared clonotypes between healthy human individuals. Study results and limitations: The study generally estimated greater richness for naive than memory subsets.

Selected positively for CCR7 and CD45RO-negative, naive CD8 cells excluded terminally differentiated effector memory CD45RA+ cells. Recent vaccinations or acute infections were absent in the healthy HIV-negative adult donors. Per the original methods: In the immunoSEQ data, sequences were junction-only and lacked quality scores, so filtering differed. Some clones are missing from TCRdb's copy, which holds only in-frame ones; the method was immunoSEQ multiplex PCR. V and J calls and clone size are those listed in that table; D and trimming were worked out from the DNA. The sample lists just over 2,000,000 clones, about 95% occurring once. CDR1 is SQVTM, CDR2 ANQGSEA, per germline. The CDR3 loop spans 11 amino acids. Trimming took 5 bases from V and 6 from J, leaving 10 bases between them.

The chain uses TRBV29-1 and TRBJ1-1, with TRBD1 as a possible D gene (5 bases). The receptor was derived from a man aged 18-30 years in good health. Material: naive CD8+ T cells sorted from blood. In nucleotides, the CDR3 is TGCAGCGTTCGAAGGGGCGCTGAAGCTTTCTTT. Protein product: CSVRRGAEAFF. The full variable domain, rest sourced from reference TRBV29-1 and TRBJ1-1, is SAVISQKPSRDICQRGTSLTIQCQVDSQVTMMFWYRQQPGQSLTLIATANQGSEATYESGFVIDKFPISRPNLTFSTLTVSNMSPEDSSIYLCSVRRGAEAFFGQGTRLTVV.